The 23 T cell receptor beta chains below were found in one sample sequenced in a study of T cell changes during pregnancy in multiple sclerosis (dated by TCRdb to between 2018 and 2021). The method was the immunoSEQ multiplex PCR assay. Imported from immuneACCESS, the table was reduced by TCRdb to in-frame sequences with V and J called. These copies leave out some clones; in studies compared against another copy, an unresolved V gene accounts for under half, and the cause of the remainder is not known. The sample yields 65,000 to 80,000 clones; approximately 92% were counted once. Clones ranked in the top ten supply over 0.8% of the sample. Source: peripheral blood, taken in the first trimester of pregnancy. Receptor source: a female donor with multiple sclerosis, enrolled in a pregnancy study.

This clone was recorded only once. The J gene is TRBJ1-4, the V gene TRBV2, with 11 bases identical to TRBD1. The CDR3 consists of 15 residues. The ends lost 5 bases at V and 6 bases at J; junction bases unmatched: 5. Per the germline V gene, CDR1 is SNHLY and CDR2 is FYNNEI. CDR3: CASSPGDRGYEKLFF. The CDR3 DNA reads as TGTGCCAGCAGTCCCGGGGACAGGGGGTATGAAAAACTGTTTTTT. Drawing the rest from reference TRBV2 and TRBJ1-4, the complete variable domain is EPEVTQTPSHQVTQMGQEVILRCVPISNHLYFYWYRQILGQKVEFLVSFYNNEISEKSEIFDDQFSVERPDGSNFTLKIRSTKLEDSAMYFCASSPGDRGYEKLFFGSGTQLSVL.

The CDR3 loop is CSVGQGIEQYF. The CDR3 bases are TGCAGCGTTGGACAGGGGATAGAGCAGTACTTC. This chain links TRBV29-1 with TRBJ2-7, with 8 bases lining up with TRBD1. V trimming: 4 bases; J trimming: 7 bases; junction bases outside the gene matches: 3. Germline V lookup: CDR1 SQVTM, CDR2 ANQGSEA. The CDR3 covers 11 residues.

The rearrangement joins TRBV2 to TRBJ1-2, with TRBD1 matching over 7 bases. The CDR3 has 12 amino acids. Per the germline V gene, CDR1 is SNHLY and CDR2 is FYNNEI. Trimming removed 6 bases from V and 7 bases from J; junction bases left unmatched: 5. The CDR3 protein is CASSYGQAGYTF. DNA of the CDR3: TGTGCCAGCAGCTACGGACAGGCTGGCTACACCTTC.

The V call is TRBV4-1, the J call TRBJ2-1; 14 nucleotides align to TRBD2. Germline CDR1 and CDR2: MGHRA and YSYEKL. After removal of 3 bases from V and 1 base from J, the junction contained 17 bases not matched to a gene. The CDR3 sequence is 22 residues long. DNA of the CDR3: TGCGCCAGCAGCCAGGGGCGAGAGGGACTAGCGGGAGTAAAGGGGTCCTACAATGAGCAGTTCTTC. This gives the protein CASSQGREGLAGVKGSYNEQFF.

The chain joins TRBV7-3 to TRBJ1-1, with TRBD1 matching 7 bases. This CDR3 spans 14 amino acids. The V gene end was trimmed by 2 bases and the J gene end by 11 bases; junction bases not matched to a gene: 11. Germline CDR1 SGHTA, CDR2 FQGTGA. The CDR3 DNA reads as TGTGCCAGCAGCTTACAGGGGACAGTCAAAGACGCTTTCTTT. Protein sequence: CASSLQGTVKDAFF.

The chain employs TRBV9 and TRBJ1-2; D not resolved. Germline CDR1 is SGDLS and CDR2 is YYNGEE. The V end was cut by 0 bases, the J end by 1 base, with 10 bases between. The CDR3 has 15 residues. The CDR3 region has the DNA TGTGCCAGCAGCGTAGTTGGGCACAGTAACTATGGCTACACCTTC. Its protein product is CASSVVGHSNYGYTF.

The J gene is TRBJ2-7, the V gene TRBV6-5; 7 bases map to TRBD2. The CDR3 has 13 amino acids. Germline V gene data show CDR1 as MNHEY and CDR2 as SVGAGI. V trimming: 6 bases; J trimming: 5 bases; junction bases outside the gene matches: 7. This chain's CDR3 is CASRLGGVHEQYF. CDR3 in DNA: TGTGCCAGCAGACTTGGGGGGGTTCACGAGCAGTACTTC.

As DNA, the CDR3 is TGTGCCAGCAGCCCTCCGACAGGGCCGGAGGAAAAACTGTTTTTT. It specifies CASSPPTGPEEKLFF. The V gene is TRBV7-9, the J gene TRBJ1-4, with 7 bases matching TRBD1. J was trimmed by 8 bases and V by 5 bases; bases with no gene match: 11. The CDR3 has 15 amino acids. The V gene's germline CDR1 is SEHNR and CDR2 FQNEAQ (reference sequence).

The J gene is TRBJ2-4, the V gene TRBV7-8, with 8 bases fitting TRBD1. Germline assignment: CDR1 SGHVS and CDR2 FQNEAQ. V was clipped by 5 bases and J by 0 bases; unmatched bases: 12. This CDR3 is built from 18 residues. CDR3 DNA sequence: TGTGCCAGCAGCCGCGGAGAGGGGACAGGACTAGCCAAAAACATTCAGTACTTC. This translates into CASSRGEGTGLAKNIQYF.

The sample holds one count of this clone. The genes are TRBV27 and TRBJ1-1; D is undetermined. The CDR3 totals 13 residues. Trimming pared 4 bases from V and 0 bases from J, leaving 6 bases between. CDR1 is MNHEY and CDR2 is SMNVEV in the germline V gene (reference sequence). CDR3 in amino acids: CASSSGLNTEAFF. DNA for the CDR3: TGTGCCAGCAGTTCGGGGTTGAACACTGAAGCTTTCTTT.

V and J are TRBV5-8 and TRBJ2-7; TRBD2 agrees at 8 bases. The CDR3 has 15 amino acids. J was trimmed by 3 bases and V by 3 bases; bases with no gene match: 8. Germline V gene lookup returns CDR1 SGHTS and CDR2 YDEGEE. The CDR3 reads CASSWPGGGGYEQYF. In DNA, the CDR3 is TGTGCCAGCAGCTGGCCGGGGGGGGGAGGCTACGAGCAGTACTTC.

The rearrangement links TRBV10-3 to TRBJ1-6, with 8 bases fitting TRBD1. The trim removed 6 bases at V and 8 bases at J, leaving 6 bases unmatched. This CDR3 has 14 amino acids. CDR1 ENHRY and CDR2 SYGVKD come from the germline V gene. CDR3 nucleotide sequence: TGTGCCATCAGAGGGACAGGCAATCATTCACCCCTCCACTTT. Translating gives CAIRGTGNHSPLHF.

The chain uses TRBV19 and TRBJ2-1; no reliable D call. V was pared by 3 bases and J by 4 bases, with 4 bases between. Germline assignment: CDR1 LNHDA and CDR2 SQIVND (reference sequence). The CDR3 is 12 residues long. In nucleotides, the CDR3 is TGTGCCAGTAGTATGTCTTACAATGAGCAGTTCTTC. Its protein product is CASSMSYNEQFF.

CDR3 nucleotide sequence: TGTGCCAGCAGCTCGGGGGGACAGGGGTCCACTTCTTTTAGCTACGAGCAGTACTTC. Translated: CASSSGGQGSTSFSYEQYF. This chain joins TRBV7-9 and TRBJ2-7, with 10 bases fitting TRBD1. The CDR3 length is 19 residues. With V trimmed by 4 bases and J by 3 bases, 18 bases remained unmatched. The V gene's germline CDR1 is SEHNR and CDR2 FQNEAQ (reference sequence).

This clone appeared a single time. The CDR3 loop is CASSPRGVRGGALDEQFF. As DNA, the CDR3 is TGTGCCAGCAGTCCAAGGGGAGTGCGGGGGGGCGCGTTGGATGAGCAGTTCTTC. V usage is TRBV2 and J usage is TRBJ2-1; 9 nucleotides agree with TRBD2. Looked up from germline, CDR1 is SNHLY and CDR2 is FYNNEI. The trim removed 5 bases at V and 8 bases at J, leaving 19 bases unmatched. There are 18 residues in the CDR3.

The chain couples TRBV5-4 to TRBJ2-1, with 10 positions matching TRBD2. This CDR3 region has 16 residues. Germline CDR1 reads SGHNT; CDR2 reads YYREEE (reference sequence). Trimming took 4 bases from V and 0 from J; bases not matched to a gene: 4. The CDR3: CASSPSGGSSYNEQFF. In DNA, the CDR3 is TGTGCCAGCAGCCCTAGCGGGGGTAGCTCCTACAATGAGCAGTTCTTC. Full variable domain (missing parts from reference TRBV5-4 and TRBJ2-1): ETGVTQSPTHLIKTRGQQVTLRCSSQSGHNTVSWYQQALGQGPQFIFQYYREEENGRGNFPPRFSGLQFPNYSSELNVNALELDDSALYLCASSPSGGSSYNEQFFGPGTRLTVL.

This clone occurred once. This CDR3 reads CASRSGQGNSPLHF. In DNA form, the CDR3 reads TGTGCCAGCAGGTCTGGACAGGGTAATTCACCCCTCCACTTT. The genes are TRBV2 and TRBJ1-6; 8 nucleotides agree with TRBD1. The CDR3 spans 14 residues. Germline V gives CDR1 SNHLY, CDR2 FYNNEI. V shed 6 bases, J shed 6 bases, and the junction held 4 bases outside the gene matches.

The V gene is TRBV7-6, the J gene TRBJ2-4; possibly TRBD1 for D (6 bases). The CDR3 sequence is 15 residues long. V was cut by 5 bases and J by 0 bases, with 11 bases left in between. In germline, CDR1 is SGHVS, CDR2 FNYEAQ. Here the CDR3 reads CASSPWTEAKNIQYF. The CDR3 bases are TGTGCCAGCAGCCCCTGGACAGAAGCCAAAAACATTCAGTACTTC.

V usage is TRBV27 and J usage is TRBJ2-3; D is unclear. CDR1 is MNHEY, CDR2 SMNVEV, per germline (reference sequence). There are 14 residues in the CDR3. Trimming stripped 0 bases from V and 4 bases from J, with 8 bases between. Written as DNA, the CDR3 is TGTGCCAGCAGTTTATCGCGTTCCGCAGATACGCAGTATTTT. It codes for CASSLSRSADTQYF.

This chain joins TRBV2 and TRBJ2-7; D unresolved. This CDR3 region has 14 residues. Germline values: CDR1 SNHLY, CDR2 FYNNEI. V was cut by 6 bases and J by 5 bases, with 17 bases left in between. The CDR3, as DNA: TGTGCCAGCAGGAAGATAGACACGGTCCACGAGCAGTACTTC. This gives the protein CASRKIDTVHEQYF.

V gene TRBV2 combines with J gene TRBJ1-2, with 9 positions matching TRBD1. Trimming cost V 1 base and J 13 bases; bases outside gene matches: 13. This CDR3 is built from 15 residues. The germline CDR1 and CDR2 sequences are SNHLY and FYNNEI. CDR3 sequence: CASSEVRRGTGPGTF. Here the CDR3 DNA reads TGTGCCAGCAGTGAAGTTCGCCGCGGGACAGGGCCAGGCACCTTC.

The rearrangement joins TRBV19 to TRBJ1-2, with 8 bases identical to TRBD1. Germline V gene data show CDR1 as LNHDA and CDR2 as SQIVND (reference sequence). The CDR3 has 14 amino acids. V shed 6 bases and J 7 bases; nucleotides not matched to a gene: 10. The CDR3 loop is CASSLTGQGGGYTF. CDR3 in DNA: TGTGCCAGTAGCCTGACTGGACAGGGTGGTGGCTACACCTTC. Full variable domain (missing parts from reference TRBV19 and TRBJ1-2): DGGITQSPKYLFRKEGQNVTLSCEQNLNHDAMYWYRQDPGQGLRLIYYSQIVNDFQKGDIAEGYSVSREKKESFPLTVTSAQKNPTAFYLCASSLTGQGGGYTFGSGTRLTVV.

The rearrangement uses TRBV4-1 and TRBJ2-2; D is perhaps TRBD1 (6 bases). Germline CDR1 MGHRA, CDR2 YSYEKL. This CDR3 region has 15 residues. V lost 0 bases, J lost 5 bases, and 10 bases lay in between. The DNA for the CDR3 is TGCGCCAGCAGCCAAGACGGGACAAAGACCGGGGAGCTGTTTTTT. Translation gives CASSQDGTKTGELFF.